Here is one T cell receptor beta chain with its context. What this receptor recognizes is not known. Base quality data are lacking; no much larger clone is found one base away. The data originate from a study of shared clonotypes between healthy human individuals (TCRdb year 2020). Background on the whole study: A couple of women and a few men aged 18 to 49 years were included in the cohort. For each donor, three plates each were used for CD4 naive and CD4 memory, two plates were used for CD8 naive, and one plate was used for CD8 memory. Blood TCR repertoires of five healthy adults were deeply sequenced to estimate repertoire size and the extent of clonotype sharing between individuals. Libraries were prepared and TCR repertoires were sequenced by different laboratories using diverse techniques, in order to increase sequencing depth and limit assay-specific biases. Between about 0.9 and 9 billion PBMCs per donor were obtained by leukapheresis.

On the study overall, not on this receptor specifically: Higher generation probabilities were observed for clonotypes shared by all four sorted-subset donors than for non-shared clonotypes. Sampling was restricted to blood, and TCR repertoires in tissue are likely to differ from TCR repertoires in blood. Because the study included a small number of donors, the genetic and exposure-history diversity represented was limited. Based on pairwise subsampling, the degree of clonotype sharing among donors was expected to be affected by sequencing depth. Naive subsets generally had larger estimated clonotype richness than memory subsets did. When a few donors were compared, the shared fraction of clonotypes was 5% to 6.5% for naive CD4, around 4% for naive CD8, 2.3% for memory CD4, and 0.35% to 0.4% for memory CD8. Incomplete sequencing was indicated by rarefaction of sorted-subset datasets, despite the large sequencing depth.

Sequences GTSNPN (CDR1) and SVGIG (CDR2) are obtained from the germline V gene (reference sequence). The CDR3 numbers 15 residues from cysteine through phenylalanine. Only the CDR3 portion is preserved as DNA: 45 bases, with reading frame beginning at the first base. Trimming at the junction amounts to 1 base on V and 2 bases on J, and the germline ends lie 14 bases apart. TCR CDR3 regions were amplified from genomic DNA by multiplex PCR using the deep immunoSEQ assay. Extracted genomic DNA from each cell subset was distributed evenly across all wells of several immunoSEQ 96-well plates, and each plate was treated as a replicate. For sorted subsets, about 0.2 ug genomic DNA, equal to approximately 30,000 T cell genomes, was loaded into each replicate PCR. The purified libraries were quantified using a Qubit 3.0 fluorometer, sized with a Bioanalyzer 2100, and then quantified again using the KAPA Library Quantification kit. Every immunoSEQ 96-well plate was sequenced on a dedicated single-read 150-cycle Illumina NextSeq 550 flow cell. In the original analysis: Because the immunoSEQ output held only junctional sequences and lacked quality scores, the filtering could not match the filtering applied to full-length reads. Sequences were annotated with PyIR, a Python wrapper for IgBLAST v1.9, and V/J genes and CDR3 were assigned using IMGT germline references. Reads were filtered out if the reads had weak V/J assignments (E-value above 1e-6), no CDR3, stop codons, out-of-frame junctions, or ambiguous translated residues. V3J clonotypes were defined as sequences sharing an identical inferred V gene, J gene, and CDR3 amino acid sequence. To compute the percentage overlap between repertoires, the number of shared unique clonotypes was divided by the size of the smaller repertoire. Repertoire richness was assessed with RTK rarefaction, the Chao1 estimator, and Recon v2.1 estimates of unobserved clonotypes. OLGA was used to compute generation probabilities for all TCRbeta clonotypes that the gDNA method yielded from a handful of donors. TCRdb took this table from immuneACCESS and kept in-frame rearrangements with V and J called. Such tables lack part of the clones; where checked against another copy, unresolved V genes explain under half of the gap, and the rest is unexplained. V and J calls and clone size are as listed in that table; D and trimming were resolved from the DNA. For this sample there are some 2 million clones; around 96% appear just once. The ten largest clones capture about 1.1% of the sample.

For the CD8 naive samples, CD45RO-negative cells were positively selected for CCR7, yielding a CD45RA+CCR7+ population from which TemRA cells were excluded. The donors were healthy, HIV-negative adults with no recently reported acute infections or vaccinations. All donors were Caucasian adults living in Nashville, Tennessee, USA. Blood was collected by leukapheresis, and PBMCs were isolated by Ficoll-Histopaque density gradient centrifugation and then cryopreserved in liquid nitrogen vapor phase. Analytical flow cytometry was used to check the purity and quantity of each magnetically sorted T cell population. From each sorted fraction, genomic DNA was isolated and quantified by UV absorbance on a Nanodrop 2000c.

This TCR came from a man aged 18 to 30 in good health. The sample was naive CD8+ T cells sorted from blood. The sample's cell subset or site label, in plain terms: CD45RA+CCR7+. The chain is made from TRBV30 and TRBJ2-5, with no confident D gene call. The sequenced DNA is TGTGCCTGGAGTGGGATGGACGGGCAACAAGAGACCCAGTACTTC. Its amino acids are CAWSGMDGQQETQYF.